What follows are 30 T cell receptor beta chains derived from one specimen sequenced in a study of blood T cell repertoires in COVID-19. Libraries were prepared by immunoSEQ multiplex PCR; TCRdb keeps only in-frame clonotypes and omits some of them. The repertoire includes some 74,000 clones, roughly 83% of them detected once, and less than 45% sits in the top ten. The sample consisted of peripheral blood. The receptors were gathered from an elderly man with acute or convalescent COVID-19.

This chain uses TRBV9 with TRBJ2-1; TRBD1 is a possible D gene (5 bases). The CDR3 is 15 amino acids. Trimming pared 0 bases from V and 5 bases from J, leaving 12 bases between. Per germline, CDR1 SGDLS and CDR2 YYNGEE. CDR3 sequence (DNA): TGTGCCAGCAGCGTAGGTGGGGCCCCGGACAATGAGCAGTTCTTC. Its translation: CASSVGGAPDNEQFF.

This clone came up once. For the CDR3, the DNA is TGTGCCAGCAGCTCATCGGGACTATTAGGCGGGGAGCTGTTTTTT. Its protein product is CASSSSGLLGGELFF. The chain uses TRBV11-3 and TRBJ2-2; 7 bases agree with TRBD2. Germline CDR1 is SGHNT and CDR2 is YENEEA. After removal of 4 bases from V and 7 bases from J, the junction contained 9 bases not matched to a gene. The CDR3 length is 15 residues.

V usage is TRBV7-9 and J usage is TRBJ1-1; D uncertain. The CDR3 is made up of 13 amino acids. Germline V gene sequence: CDR1 SEHNR, CDR2 FQNEAQ (reference sequence). V was shortened by 5 bases and J by 3 bases, with 10 bases between the two germline ends. The CDR3 loop reads CASSPTSDTEAFF. CDR3 DNA: TGTGCCAGCAGCCCGACAAGTGACACTGAAGCTTTCTTT.

J is TRBJ2-7 and V is TRBV6-5; TRBD1 matches at 10 bases. Germline V lookup: CDR1 MNHEY, CDR2 SVGAGI. V shed 1 base, J shed 2 bases, and the junction held 5 bases outside the gene matches. This CDR3 is built from 16 residues. The CDR3 reads CASSYYDRGPTYEQYF. CDR3 nucleotide sequence: TGTGCCAGCAGTTACTATGACAGGGGGCCGACCTACGAGCAGTACTTC.

The chain combines TRBV2 with TRBJ2-7, with D perhaps matching TRBD2 (6 bases). With 0 bases removed from V and 2 bases from J, the gap between germline ends came to 14 bases. This CDR3 comprises 16 residues. The germline CDR1 and CDR2 sequences are SNHLY and FYNNEI. CDR3 protein: CASSEARGEVTYEQYF. The CDR3 region has the DNA TGTGCCAGCAGTGAAGCAAGAGGGGAGGTAACCTACGAGCAGTACTTC. The complete variable domain, with remaining parts taken from reference TRBV2 and TRBJ2-7, reads EPEVTQTPSHQVTQMGQEVILRCVPISNHLYFYWYRQILGQKVEFLVSFYNNEISEKSEIFDDQFSVERPDGSNFTLKIRSTKLEDSAMYFCASSEARGEVTYEQYFGPGTRLTVT.

The gene calls are TRBV3-1 (or the pseudogene TRBV3-2) and TRBJ1-2, with 8 positions matching TRBD1. CDR3 length equals 16 residues. Germline trimming cut 4 bases from V and 2 bases from J; bases unmatched to any gene: 9. Looked up from germline, CDR1 is LGHDT and CDR2 is YNNKEL (reference sequence). Here the CDR3 reads CASSLRQGSVNYGYTF. The CDR3 coding sequence is TGTGCCAGCAGCCTTCGACAGGGGTCGGTCAACTATGGCTACACCTTC.

The chain combines TRBV4-2 with TRBJ1-2, with 9 bases that match TRBD1. The CDR3 length is 14 residues. V shed 5 bases, J shed 7 bases, and the junction held 8 bases outside the gene matches. Germline V gives CDR1 LGHNA, CDR2 YNFKEQ. CDR3 in DNA: TGTGCCAGCAGCTACAGGGGGCGCGGAGTTGGCTACACCTTC. Protein sequence: CASSYRGRGVGYTF.

V usage is TRBV7-2 and J usage is TRBJ1-4; tentative D call: TRBD1 (6 bases). Germline lookup yields CDR1 SGHTA and CDR2 FQGNSA. There are 14 residues in the CDR3. V was clipped by 4 bases and J by 8 bases, with 14 bases between them. The CDR3 DNA reads TGTGCCAGCAGCTCTCAGGGGTTGCGGGAAAAACTGTTTTTT. It yields the protein CASSSQGLREKLFF.

This chain joins TRBV7-2 and TRBJ2-5, with a possible D match to TRBD2 (6 bases). Germline CDR1 SGHTA, CDR2 FQGNSA. Trimming took 3 bases from V and 1 from J, leaving 18 bases between them. This CDR3 region has 17 residues. The CDR3 here is CASSFAPPTGVQETQYF. The CDR3 region has the DNA TGTGCCAGCAGCTTCGCCCCCCCGACGGGAGTCCAAGAGACCCAGTACTTC.

The chain recombines TRBV4-3 with TRBJ1-2; 7 bases are shared with TRBD1. In germline, CDR1 is LGHNA, CDR2 YSLEER. The V gene end was trimmed by 2 bases and the J gene end by 8 bases; junction bases not matched to a gene: 8. The CDR3 extends over 14 amino acids. CDR3 sequence reads: CASSQSQGYGGYTF. CDR3 DNA: TGCGCCAGCAGCCAATCACAGGGGTATGGCGGCTACACCTTC.

V usage is TRBV27 and J usage is TRBJ1-6; D gene uncertain. Germline CDR1 reads MNHEY; CDR2 reads SMNVEV (reference sequence). This CDR3 region has 14 residues. V lost 5 bases to trimming and J lost 16 bases, with 21 bases between them. CDR3 protein: CASSPLQNRQILHF. The CDR3 region has the DNA TGTGCCAGCAGTCCCCTGCAAAACCGTCAGATACTCCACTTT.

The J gene is TRBJ1-2, the V gene TRBV28; TRBD1 might be the D (6 bases). Germline CDR1 MDHEN, CDR2 SYDVKM. The CDR3 has 13 amino acids. V lost 2 bases, J lost 4 bases, and 8 bases lay in between. CDR3 in DNA: TGTGCCAGCAGTTTAGGGGGGGCCTATGGCTACACCTTC. Its translation is CASSLGGAYGYTF.

V and J are TRBV28 and TRBJ1-4, with 7 bases lining up with TRBD1. The germline CDR1 and CDR2 sequences are MDHEN and SYDVKM. The V and J ends lost 6 bases and 6 bases, in that order; junction bases with no gene match: 19. The CDR3 spans 18 residues. The CDR3, as DNA: TGTGCCAGCAGGTTAGGTACCCGGGACAGTAGAACCGATGAAAAACTGTTTTTT. Its protein is CASRLGTRDSRTDEKLFF.

The chain links TRBV19 to TRBJ2-1; TRBD2 agrees at 12 bases. V was pared by 3 bases and J by 4 bases, with 7 bases of the junction left unmatched. CDR3 size: 17 residues. The germline V gene has CDR1 LNHDA and CDR2 SQIVND (reference sequence). CDR3 sequence reads: CASSIRTGTSGYNEQFF. CDR3 bases: TGTGCCAGTAGTATTCGAACCGGGACTAGCGGGTACAATGAGCAGTTCTTC.

This chain uses TRBV18 with TRBJ1-1; D remains ambiguous. The CDR3 runs to 17 residues. V dropped 0 bases and J dropped 1 base, with 15 bases sitting between them. Germline CDR1 reads KGHSH; CDR2 reads LQKENI. This chain's CDR3 is CASSPPAVIGANTEAFF. CDR3 DNA: TGTGCCAGCTCACCACCAGCTGTGATTGGTGCGAACACTGAAGCTTTCTTT. The full variable domain, rest sourced from reference TRBV18 and TRBJ1-1, is NAGVMQNPRHLVRRRGQEARLRCSPMKGHSHVYWYRQLPEEGLKFMVYLQKENIIDESGMPKERFSAEFPKEGPSILRIQQVVRGDSAAYFCASSPPAVIGANTEAFFGQGTRLTVV.

The genes are TRBV10-2 and TRBJ2-3; 8 bases map to TRBD1. The germline V gene has CDR1 WSHSY and CDR2 SAAADI. V dropped 0 bases and J dropped 1; count of bases not matched to a gene: 3. This CDR3 contains 16 residues. CDR3 region: CASSESIQGGTDTQYF. CDR3 nucleotide sequence: TGCGCCAGCAGTGAGTCGATACAGGGGGGCACAGATACGCAGTATTTT.

This chain joins TRBV28 and TRBJ1-2; tentative D call: TRBD1 (5 bases). V shed 6 bases and J shed 4 bases, with 12 bases lying between them. CDR1 is MDHEN and CDR2 is SYDVKM in the germline V gene. This CDR3 has 13 residues. CDR3 protein: CASSLVGGYGYTF. The CDR3 DNA reads as TGTGCCAGCAGCCTAGTCGGGGGCTATGGCTACACCTTC.

The rearrangement links TRBV7-2 to TRBJ2-1; D is possibly TRBD1 (5 bases). The CDR3 has 12 residues. Germline V CDR1 and CDR2: SGHTA, FQGNSA. V dropped 5 bases and J dropped 7 bases, with 9 bases sitting between them. The CDR3 DNA sequence: TGTGCCAGCAGCCCAGGGTGGAATGAGCAGTTCTTC. Its translation is CASSPGWNEQFF.

The chain links TRBV7-2 to TRBJ1-6; no clear D gene. In germline, CDR1 is SGHTA, CDR2 FQGNSA. The CDR3 runs 16 residues. V lost 2 bases, J lost 5 bases, and 13 bases lay in between. The CDR3 here is CASSLSGGKNNSPLHF. CDR3 DNA: TGTGCCAGCAGCTTATCCGGAGGAAAAAATAATTCACCCCTCCACTTT. The complete variable domain, with remaining parts taken from reference TRBV7-2 and TRBJ1-6, reads GAGVSQSPSNKVTEKGKDVELRCDPISGHTALYWYRQSLGQGLEFLIYFQGNSAPDKSGLPSDRFSAERTGGSVSTLTIQRTQQEDSAVYLCASSLSGGKNNSPLHFGNGTRLTVT.

The chain employs TRBV5-4 and TRBJ1-3, with 7 bases lining up with TRBD1. In germline, CDR1 is SGHNT, CDR2 YYREEE (reference sequence). The CDR3 is 17 residues long. The J segment lost 2 bases and the V segment lost 0 bases, leaving 8 bases of the junction unmatched. The CDR3 spells CASSLGGGTGAGNTIYF. The CDR3 DNA reads as TGTGCCAGCAGCTTGGGAGGCGGCACAGGGGCTGGAAACACCATATATTTT.

This chain joins TRBV6-5 and TRBJ1-1; TRBD1 matches 9 bases. From germline, CDR1 is MNHEY and CDR2 SVGAGI. J was trimmed by 1 base and V by 7 bases; bases with no gene match: 1. There are 13 residues in the CDR3. The CDR3 DNA follows: TGTGCCAGCACGGACAGGGGGAACACTGAAGCTTTCTTT. This codes for CASTDRGNTEAFF.

This clone was found a few times. The J gene is TRBJ2-7, the V gene TRBV28, with 10 bases lining up with TRBD2. The germline CDR1 and CDR2 sequences are MDHEN and SYDVKM. This CDR3 has 14 residues. The V gene end was trimmed by 6 bases and the J gene end by 5 bases; junction bases not matched to a gene: 7. The CDR3 DNA reads as TGTGCCAGCAGCCGTAGCGGGAGGAGCGACGAGCAGTACTTC. This codes for CASSRSGRSDEQYF.

The chain employs TRBV4-1 and TRBJ1-2; TRBD1 is a possible D gene (5 bases). V lost 0 bases to trimming and J lost 2 bases, with 10 bases between them. Germline V CDR1 and CDR2: MGHRA, YSYEKL. The CDR3 runs 15 residues. This chain's CDR3 is CASSQDGQGNYGYTF. CDR3 DNA sequence: TGCGCCAGCAGCCAAGATGGCCAGGGAAACTATGGCTACACCTTC.

In this sample, this clone turned up many times. The chain recombines TRBV9 with TRBJ2-7, with a possible D match to TRBD2 (6 bases). Deletions cut 1 base from V and 2 bases from J, with 10 bases between. The germline CDR1 and CDR2 sequences are SGDLS and YYNGEE. This CDR3 spans 14 amino acids. The CDR3 protein is CASSVNSGPYEQYF. The CDR3 nucleotides read TGTGCCAGCAGCGTAAACAGCGGGCCCTACGAGCAGTACTTC.

CDR3 sequence (DNA): TGTGCCAGCAGACAGGGGAACTCTGGAAACACCATATATTTT. Its translation is CASRQGNSGNTIYF. This chain links TRBV27 with TRBJ1-3, with 7 bases fitting TRBD1. The germline V gene encodes CDR1 MNHEY and CDR2 SMNVEV (reference sequence). V gave up 6 bases and J gave up 0 bases; unmatched junction bases: 2. The CDR3 loop spans 14 amino acids.

V gene TRBV2 combines with J gene TRBJ2-3; TRBD1 matches at 8 bases. Germline V gene lookup returns CDR1 SNHLY and CDR2 FYNNEI. This CDR3 region has 17 residues. J lost 0 bases, V lost 10 bases, and 15 bases had no gene match. CDR3 region: CATPETGVRASTDTQYF. In DNA form, the CDR3 reads TGTGCCACCCCGGAGACAGGGGTCCGTGCTAGCACAGATACGCAGTATTTT.

This clone has only a few counts. The chain combines TRBV4-1 with TRBJ1-5, with D hard to call. There are 16 residues in the CDR3. V shed 4 bases and J shed 1 base, with 14 bases lying between them. Germline V gene lookup returns CDR1 MGHRA and CDR2 YSYEKL. The CDR3 region has the DNA TGCGCCAGCAGCCGCGGGTTCCGGGTCAGCAATCAGCCCCAGCATTTT. Translated, it gives CASSRGFRVSNQPQHF.

This chain connects TRBV7-9 to TRBJ2-3; 8 bases line up with TRBD1. CDR3 length: 18 amino acids. CDR1 SEHNR and CDR2 FQNEAQ come from the germline V gene (reference sequence). The J segment lost 1 base and the V segment lost 7 bases, leaving 16 bases of the junction unmatched. This CDR3 reads CASNPSRQGAARTDTQYF. DNA of the CDR3: TGTGCCAGCAACCCATCCCGCCAGGGGGCCGCCCGCACAGATACGCAGTATTTT.

V is TRBV3-1 (or the pseudogene TRBV3-2) and J is TRBJ1-1, with a tentative D call TRBD1 (6 bases). The V gene lost 2 bases and the J gene lost 0 bases, with 13 bases spanning the gap. Germline lookup yields CDR1 LGHDT and CDR2 YNNKEL (reference sequence). CDR3 length: 16 amino acids. The CDR3 loop reads CASSQRTAPMNTEAFF. CDR3 nucleotides: TGTGCCAGCAGCCAAAGGACAGCCCCCATGAACACTGAAGCTTTCTTT.

The chain links TRBV14 to TRBJ1-6; unclear D gene. CDR3 length: 16 residues. The V end lost 0 bases, the J end lost 7 bases, and 13 bases lay between the germline ends. Germline V gene lookup returns CDR1 SGHDN and CDR2 FVKESK. CDR3 DNA: TGTGCCAGCAGCCAAGATTGGTGGAGATCGAATTCACCCCTCCACTTT. Amino acids: CASSQDWWRSNSPLHF.